In this sample, the clone carrying this T cell receptor beta chain turned up once. The antigen is unknown. This CDR3 is built from 13 residues. V was pared by 4 bases and J by 3 bases, with 10 bases between. Germline lookup yields CDR1 LNHNV and CDR2 YYDKDF (reference sequence). The data derive from a study of breast tumors, draining lymph nodes, adjacent tissues. Study-wide results and caveats: That most tumor T cells come from lymph nodes remained unproven. Most tumor T cells seemingly derive from lymph node, then expand in tumor. Tumor repertoires ranked between lymph nodes and nontumor tissue in diversity, with V and J gene preferences. Luminal-like breast cancer showed significantly higher tumor–nontumor repertoire similarity than basal-like.

TCRdb used MiXCR to reprocess the multiplex PCR reads, holding one entry per CDR3 protein. The sample records some 22,000 distinct CDR3 sequences, 45% to 75% being singletons. The chain has TRBV15 and TRBJ2-7; D ambiguous. Sequenced: breast tumor tissue. The sequence derives from a female donor with breast cancer. Some clones in this sample may be carry-over from other donors' samples. The CDR3 coding sequence is TGTGCCACCAGCACCCAGCACTTCTACGAGCAGTACTTC. Protein sequence: CATSTQHFYEQYF. Combining the CDR3 with reference TRBV15 and TRBJ2-7 gives the whole variable domain DAMVIQNPRYQVTQFGKPVTLSCSQTLNHNVMYWYQQKSSQAPKLLFHYYDKDFNNEADTPDNFQSRRPNTSFCFLDIRSPGLGDTAMYLCATSTQHFYEQYFGPGTRLTVT.